This TCR beta chain is from a study of breast tumors, draining lymph nodes, adjacent tissues (dated by TCRdb to the mid-2010s). For the study in its entirety: TCR beta repertoires were compared across tumor, adjacent nontumor tissue and axillary lymph nodes obtained from breast cancer patients. In human breast cancer, the study set out to evaluate how tumor, surrounding tissue and draining lymph node repertoires relate to one another and whether T cells may move between these sites.

The table lists this clonotype with many counts. Its antigen remains unidentified. Nothing much larger sits one base from this clone, and base qualities are not available. Results the study describes overall, beyond this receptor: T-cell repertoire diversity in tumors was found to be lower than in lymph nodes but higher than in nontumor tissue, and preferential V and J gene usage was observed. The similarity between tumor and nontumor tissue repertoires was significantly greater in luminal-like breast cancer than in basal-like breast cancer. The data were considered consistent with the idea that most tumor T cells come from the lymph node and then expand in tumor tissue. The study presented the conclusion that tumor T cells originate in lymph nodes as consistent with a hypothesis, not as something directly demonstrated.

Sequencer: Illumina HiSeq 2000. Multiplex PCR amplification was used to build the TCR beta chain libraries. High-throughput sequencing was used to analyze the amplified TCR beta chain products. Clones were called with MiXCR by TCRdb after fastp trimmed the public reads at Q25, and only in-frame beta chains were retained. Each entry merges the rows of one CDR3 protein and shows their most common DNA and genes. Here the sample has tens of thousands of distinct CDR3 sequences; around 30% occur a single time. More than 8% of the sample is held by the ten biggest clonotypes. Lymph node samples were obtained from the axillary draining lymph nodes of breast cancer patients. This clonotype was sampled from a female donor with breast cancer. Some clones in this sample may be carry-over from other donors' samples. What was sequenced was axillary lymph node tissue.

The CDR3 has the sequence CSVARGGVGETQYF. The nucleotide sequence reads TGCAGCGTTGCTCGGGGGGGGGTGGGGGAGACCCAGTACTTC. The rearranged chain carries TRBV29-1 and TRBJ2-5, and TRBD2 aligns with 8 junction nucleotides. CDR1 and CDR2 (SQVTM, ANQGSEA) derive from the germline V gene. Here V drops 4 bases and J drops 5 bases, and the junction holds 9 bases not matched to any gene. Spanning cysteine to phenylalanine, the CDR3 consists of 14 amino acids. Left in the record is the CDR3 DNA by itself, 42 bases read in frame from the first base.